The count of the clone carrying this T cell receptor (beta chain) is one. The antigen remains unidentified. This sample was taken from a study of a mutant IDH1 vaccine in newly diagnosed glioma. Time point indicated: week 47, end of study. A single vaccine dose contained 300 ug of mutant IDH1 20-mer peptide, and topical imiquimod was used with it. Study-wide findings and caveats: Any relationship between pseudoprogression and changes in top peripheral T cell clonotypes seemed absent.

Some clones are missing from TCRdb's copy, which holds only in-frame ones; the method was immunoSEQ multiplex PCR. The profile shows approximately 56,000 clones, less than 65% of them singletons. Germline V CDR1 and CDR2: MNHEY, SVGAGI. The CDR3 loop spans 15 amino acids. V lost 6 bases to trimming and J lost 0 bases, with 15 bases between them. The material was peripheral blood mononuclear cells (PBMCs), obtained from a glioma patient whose treatment included an IDH1 peptide vaccine. The TCR was taken from a middle-aged man with glioma. Some clones in this sample may be carry-over from other donors' samples. The rearrangement links TRBV6-5 to TRBJ2-7; D may be TRBD1 (6 bases). CDR3 amino acids: CASSRKTGSSYEQYF. The CDR3 nucleotides are TGTGCCAGCAGCCGAAAGACAGGTTCCTCCTACGAGCAGTACTTC.